The 20 T cell receptor beta chains reported below all come from one sample, sequenced in a study of vaccination effects on CD4 cells after COVID-19. In the ViraFEST assay, antigen-specific CD4+ clonotypes were identified by expansion after peptide-pool stimulation. It was after approximately 11 days of culture that CD4+ T cells were isolated. Convalescent patients had PCR-confirmed SARS-CoV-2 infection between March and December 2020. These receptors have no identified antigens. Method: immunoSEQ multiplex PCR; TCRdb's copy keeps in-frame clones and lacks some. The data show some 56,000 clones, with around 80% seen just once and around 5% held by the top ten. The specimen comprised CD4+ T cells from PBMCs cultured with HIV peptides, sampled before COVID-19 vaccination. Subset meaning: HIV-1 Nef peptide pool negative control/reference culture. All receptors come from a human donor who had a prior SARS-CoV-2 infection.

The chain is built from TRBV28 and TRBJ1-5, with D unclear. The germline V and J ends were trimmed by 3 bases and 4 bases, with 13 bases remaining between them. CDR3 length: 15 amino acids. CDR1 is MDHEN, CDR2 SYDVKM, per germline. This CDR3 reads CASSFFGVGNQPQHF. The CDR3 region has the DNA TGTGCCAGCAGTTTCTTCGGCGTGGGGAATCAGCCCCAGCATTTT.

This clone has just one count. The chain joins TRBV5-6 to TRBJ2-3; TRBD2 might be the D (7 bases). The CDR3 runs 14 residues. Germline V gene data show CDR1 as SGHDT and CDR2 as YYEEEE. Between the trimmed V and J ends, which lost 6 bases and 3 bases, there was a span of 14 bases. DNA of the CDR3: TGTGCCAGCACTGGGGGGGGCCTGACAGATACGCAGTATTTT. Amino acids: CASTGGGLTDTQYF. Full variable domain (rest looked up from reference TRBV5-6 and TRBJ2-3): DAGVTQSPTHLIKTRGQQVTLRCSPKSGHDTVSWYQQALGQGPQFIFQYYEEEERQRGNFPDRFSGHQFPNYSSELNVNALLLGDSALYLCASTGGGLTDTQYFGPGTRLTVL.

The chain links TRBV10-3 to TRBJ1-2; possibly TRBD1 for D (6 bases). Germline V gene data show CDR1 as ENHRY and CDR2 as SYGVKD. V was pared by 1 base and J by 7 bases, with 16 bases between. This CDR3 is built from 15 residues. CDR3 DNA: TGTGCCATCAGTGAGTGGGCAGGGGATTCTCGTGGCTACACCTTC. Translated: CAISEWAGDSRGYTF.

The CDR3 DNA reads TGTGCCAGCAGCGTCGGACTCGCCTACGAGCAGTACTTC. This encodes CASSVGLAYEQYF. V usage is TRBV9 and J usage is TRBJ2-7; perhaps TRBD2 as D (5 bases). Trimming pared 2 bases from V and 2 bases from J, leaving 8 bases between. The length of the CDR3 is 13 residues. Germline-derived CDR1 and CDR2 are SGDLS and YYNGEE.

This clone was seen a single time. The chain combines TRBV7-3 with TRBJ2-7; 8 bases agree with TRBD1. Losses at the gene ends were 5 bases for V and 7 bases for J; bases not matched to a gene: 13. CDR1 is SGHTA, CDR2 FQGTGA, per germline. The CDR3 is 15 amino acids. CDR3 nucleotide sequence: TGTGCCAGCAGCCCGGACAGGGCGACCCATTCGGAGCAGTACTTC. As protein: CASSPDRATHSEQYF.

The V and J genes are TRBV6-5 and TRBJ2-1, with 9 bases aligning to TRBD1. The germline CDR1 and CDR2 sequences are MNHEY and SVGAGI. Germline trimming cut 6 bases from V and 6 bases from J; bases unmatched to any gene: 9. The CDR3 contains 15 residues. The CDR3 here is CASRSGTGYANEQFF. The CDR3 DNA is TGTGCCAGCAGGTCCGGGACAGGGTACGCCAATGAGCAGTTCTTC.

The chain joins TRBV30 to TRBJ2-3, with D perhaps TRBD1 (5 bases). V lost 3 bases to trimming and J lost 2 bases, with 9 bases between them. In germline, CDR1 is GTSNPN, CDR2 SVGIG (reference sequence). This CDR3 is built from 13 residues. The CDR3 here is CAWRAGNTDTQYF. The CDR3 bases are TGTGCCTGGAGGGCAGGGAACACAGATACGCAGTATTTT.

This chain connects TRBV7-8 to TRBJ2-7; 7 positions agree with TRBD2. Germline CDR1 SGHVS, CDR2 FQNEAQ. The CDR3 runs 15 residues. Unmatched junction bases numbered 9, after V lost 5 bases and J lost 2 bases. In DNA, the CDR3 is TGTGCCAGCAGCAAGTCCCGGGGGGTAGCCTACGAGCAGTACTTC. Translating gives CASSKSRGVAYEQYF.

This clone was recorded only once. The J gene is TRBJ1-3, the V gene TRBV5-5, with 8 bases lining up with TRBD1. With V trimmed by 4 bases and J by 1 base, 4 bases remained unmatched. Looked up from germline, CDR1 is SGHKS and CDR2 is YYEKEE (reference sequence). The CDR3 sequence is 15 residues long. The CDR3 sequence: CASSGTGGSGNTIYF. The CDR3 DNA reads as TGTGCCAGCAGCGGCACAGGGGGGTCTGGAAACACCATATATTTT.

V gene TRBV19 combines with J gene TRBJ2-3; D is tentatively TRBD1 or TRBD2 (5 bases each). V was pared by 9 bases and J by 1 base, with 17 bases between. The CDR3 has 15 amino acids. Germline CDR1 is LNHDA and CDR2 is SQIVND (reference sequence). The DNA of the CDR3 is TGTGCCAGCCGCCTTTCGGGACGGGGCACAGATACGCAGTATTTT. Amino acid sequence: CASRLSGRGTDTQYF.

CDR3 amino acids: CASSLAVKKDYTF. CDR3 DNA sequence: TGTGCCAGCAGCTTAGCGGTCAAGAAAGACTACACCTTC. The gene calls are TRBV7-9 and TRBJ1-2; D is uncertain. CDR3 size: 13 residues. CDR1 is SEHNR, CDR2 FQNEAQ, per germline (reference sequence). The V end lost 0 bases, the J end lost 10 bases, and 12 bases lay between the germline ends. The variable domain in full, completed from reference TRBV7-9 and TRBJ1-2, reads DTGVSQNPRHKITKRGQNVTFRCDPISEHNRLYWYRQTLGQGPEFLTYFQNEAQLEKSRLLSDRFSAERPKGSFSTLEIQRTEQGDSAMYLCASSLAVKKDYTFGSGTRLTVV.

Here the CDR3 reads CALHRGVYGYTF. CDR3 DNA sequence: TGTGCCTTACACCGGGGTGTCTATGGCTACACCTTC. The V gene is TRBV30, the J gene TRBJ1-2; D remains unclear. This CDR3 region has 12 residues. The germline CDR1 and CDR2 sequences are GTSNPN and SVGIG (reference sequence). The V and J ends lost 7 bases and 4 bases respectively, with 13 bases between them.

This clone has a handful of counts. J is TRBJ2-1 and V is TRBV4-1; D ambiguous. The CDR3 has 14 residues. In germline, CDR1 is MGHRA, CDR2 YSYEKL. V lost 0 bases to trimming and J lost 8 bases, with 11 bases between them. CDR3 amino acids: CASSQDSLDHEQFF. The CDR3 DNA is TGCGCCAGCAGCCAAGACAGCCTAGACCATGAGCAGTTCTTC.

J is TRBJ2-5 and V is TRBV9, with 10 bases fitting TRBD2. The CDR3 sequence is 15 residues long. CDR1 is SGDLS, CDR2 YYNGEE, per germline. V gave up 4 bases and J gave up 1 base; unmatched junction bases: 4. CDR3 sequence (DNA): TGTGCCAGCAGCCCCCGGACTAGCGGCCAAGAGACCCAGTACTTC. Translating it yields CASSPRTSGQETQYF.

The genes are TRBV4-3 and TRBJ2-1; D remains ambiguous. There are 14 residues in the CDR3. Trimming cost V 0 bases and J 3 bases, with 6 bases left between them. In germline, CDR1 is LGHNA, CDR2 YSLEER. The CDR3: CASSQEYFYNEQFF. CDR3 DNA: TGCGCCAGCAGCCAAGAGTACTTCTACAATGAGCAGTTCTTC.

This chain connects TRBV7-3 to TRBJ2-7, with 12 bases fitting TRBD1. This CDR3 has 15 amino acids. CDR1 and CDR2 (germline): SGHTA, FQGTGA. The ends lost 5 bases at V and 4 bases at J; junction bases unmatched: 6. The CDR3 loop is CASSPGQGARYEQYF. CDR3 sequence (DNA): TGTGCCAGCAGCCCGGGACAGGGGGCTCGGTACGAGCAGTACTTC. The full variable domain, with the rest looked up from reference TRBV7-3 and TRBJ2-7, is GAGVSQTPSNKVTEKGKYVELRCDPISGHTALYWYRQSLGQGPEFLIYFQGTGAADDSGLPNDRFFAVRPEGSVSTLKIQRTERGDSAVYLCASSPGQGARYEQYFGPGTRLTVT.

This clone has just one count. J is TRBJ2-3 and V is TRBV4-1; no firm D call. The CDR3 extends over 15 amino acids. Germline values: CDR1 MGHRA, CDR2 YSYEKL. The V end lost 4 bases, the J end lost 4 bases, and 15 bases lay between the germline ends. The CDR3 loop is CASSPHPRVPDTQYF. For the CDR3, the DNA is TGCGCCAGCAGCCCCCACCCCCGGGTTCCAGATACGCAGTATTTT.

This rearrangement joins TRBV4-2 to TRBJ1-4; perhaps TRBD1 as D (5 bases). The germline V gene encodes CDR1 LGHNA and CDR2 YNFKEQ. This CDR3 comprises 17 residues. Trimming took 3 bases from V and 1 from J, leaving 15 bases between them. CDR3 nucleotide sequence: TGTGCCAGCAGCCAGTTTTTTAGGGGTGGAACTAATGAAAAACTGTTTTTT. Translation gives CASSQFFRGGTNEKLFF.

CDR3 nucleotides: TGTGCCTGGAGTGTACTGGGGCCCTATGGCTACACCTTC. Its protein is CAWSVLGPYGYTF. V is TRBV30 and J is TRBJ1-2; D may be TRBD1 (5 bases). Germline V CDR1 and CDR2: GTSNPN, SVGIG (reference sequence). CDR3 length: 13 amino acids. V was cut by 0 bases and J by 4 bases, with 9 bases left in between.

The genes are TRBV30 and TRBJ2-2; D unclear. V was pared by 2 bases and J by 6 bases, with 4 bases between. The germline V gene encodes CDR1 GTSNPN and CDR2 SVGIG (reference sequence). The CDR3 covers 11 residues. CDR3: CAWSPSGELFF. In DNA form, the CDR3 reads TGTGCCTGGAGTCCGTCCGGGGAGCTGTTTTTT. Based on the CDR3 plus reference TRBV30 and TRBJ2-2, the full variable domain is SQTIHQWPATLVQPVGSPLSLECTVEGTSNPNLYWYRQAAGRGLQLLFYSVGIGQISSEVPQNLSASRPQDRQFILSSKKLLLSDSGFYLCAWSPSGELFFGEGSRLTVL.